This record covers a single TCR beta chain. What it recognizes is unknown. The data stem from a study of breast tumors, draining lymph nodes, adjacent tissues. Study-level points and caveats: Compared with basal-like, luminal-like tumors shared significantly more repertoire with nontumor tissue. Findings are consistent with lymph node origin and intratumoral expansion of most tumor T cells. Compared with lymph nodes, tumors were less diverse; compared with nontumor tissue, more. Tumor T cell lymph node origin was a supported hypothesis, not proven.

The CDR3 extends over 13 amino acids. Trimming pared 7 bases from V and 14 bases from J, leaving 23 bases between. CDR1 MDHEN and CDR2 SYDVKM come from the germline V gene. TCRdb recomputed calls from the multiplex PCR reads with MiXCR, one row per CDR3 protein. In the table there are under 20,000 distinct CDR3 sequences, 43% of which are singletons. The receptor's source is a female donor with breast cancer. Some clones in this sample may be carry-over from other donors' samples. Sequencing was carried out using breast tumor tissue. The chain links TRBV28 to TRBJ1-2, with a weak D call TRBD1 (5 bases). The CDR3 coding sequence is TGTGCCAGCAACTGGGGACTTAACTATGACTATACCTTC. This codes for CASNWGLNYDYTF.